These 32 T cell receptor beta chains originate from one sample sequenced in a study of T cells in Graves' hyperthyroidism and ophthalmopathy (dated by TCRdb to the late 2010s). Library preparation was by multiplex PCR. Instrument on record: Illumina HiSeq 2000. The TCR beta CDR3 regions were amplified from RNA transcripts. The TCR CDR3 was subjected to a first round of RT-PCR using the HTBI primer set and the Qiagen OneStep RT-PCR kit. TCRdb reran the public reads through fastp at Q25 and MiXCR, keeping productive beta chains. Each entry is one CDR3 protein sequence, shown with its most common DNA and genes. For this sample there are around 520,000 distinct CDR3 sequences; 14% appear just once. The ten top clones hold 14% of the sample. Sequencing input: blood. These receptors originate from a woman between 35 and 50 years old with Graves' hyperthyroidism.

Worth noting for this clonotype: A much larger clone is a single base away; this may be a read error. No conserved phenylalanine or tryptophan ends this CDR3, so it is likely a read error. J is TRBJ2-7 and V is TRBV11-2, with TRBD1 matching over 8 bases. This CDR3 region has 15 residues. In germline, CDR1 is SGHAT, CDR2 FQNNGV. CDR3 DNA: TGTGCCAGCAGCCTAGAGGGACAGGATACCTACGAGCAGTACCTC. Protein: CASSLEGQDTYEQYL.

This clonotype showed up many times. This rearrangement joins TRBV18 to TRBJ2-2; TRBD1 matches at 11 bases. The CDR3 is 16 residues long. Losses at the gene ends were 4 bases for V and 4 bases for J; bases not matched to a gene: 5. Germline lookup yields CDR1 KGHSH and CDR2 LQKENI. CDR3 residues: CASSRTGGGGTGELFF. CDR3 coding DNA: TGTGCCAGCTCACGGACAGGGGGCGGCGGCACCGGGGAGCTGTTTTTT.

This clonotype occurred many times. This sequence joins TRBV6-1 and TRBJ1-5, with D unclear. The V gene's germline CDR1 is MNHNS and CDR2 SASEGT. This CDR3 is 13 amino acids long. The germline V and J ends were trimmed by 2 bases and 2 bases, with 4 bases remaining between them. The CDR3 coding sequence is TGTGCCAGCAGTGAAACGGGCAATCAGCCCCAGCATTTT. It yields the protein CASSETGNQPQHF.

This clonotype was seen a few times. The rearrangement links TRBV7-2 to TRBJ1-4; the D is unclear. The CDR3 is made up of 16 amino acids. Germline V gives CDR1 SGHTA, CDR2 FQGNSA. V was clipped by 5 bases and J by 5 bases, with 18 bases between them. CDR3 residues: CASSQDGAGLNEKLFF. In DNA form, the CDR3 reads TGTGCCAGCAGCCAAGATGGTGCAGGACTGAATGAAAAACTGTTTTTT.

In this sample, this clonotype turned up many times. The chain couples TRBV6-2 or TRBV6-3 to TRBJ2-1, with 7 bases aligning to TRBD1. CDR1 MNHEY and CDR2 SVGEGT come from the germline V gene. There are 17 residues in the CDR3. With 4 bases clipped from V and 5 bases from J, the junction kept 14 bases outside the gene matches. The CDR3 region is CASSSPLVRGKDNEQFF. CDR3 nucleotide sequence: TGTGCCAGCAGTTCGCCCTTGGTCAGGGGGAAAGACAATGAGCAGTTCTTC.

This clonotype was observed many times. This chain links TRBV18 with TRBJ1-4, with D possibly being TRBD1 (5 bases). CDR3 length: 17 amino acids. CDR1 is KGHSH, CDR2 LQKENI, per germline. The ends were cut back, 0 bases at V and 8 bases at J, with 19 bases in the middle. CDR3 in amino acids: CASSPPRMGLSGEKLFF. CDR3 DNA: TGTGCCAGCTCACCACCGAGAATGGGGCTTAGTGGCGAAAAACTGTTTTTT.

This clonotype was detected ten times or more. The rearrangement joins TRBV18 to TRBJ1-5, with TRBD1 matching over 7 bases. Germline-derived CDR1 and CDR2 are KGHSH and LQKENI. This CDR3 region has 14 residues. With 3 bases clipped from V and 4 bases from J, the junction kept 3 bases outside the gene matches. The DNA of the CDR3 is TGTGCCAGCTCACCGGACAGGCGAAATCAGCCCCAGCATTTT. Translating it yields CASSPDRRNQPQHF.

The rearrangement links TRBV6-1 to TRBJ1-2, with D hard to call. V was clipped by 6 bases and J by 6 bases, with 17 bases between them. The length of the CDR3 is 14 residues. Germline CDR1 and CDR2: MNHNS and SASEGT. Here the CDR3 DNA reads TGTGCCAGCAGGGGAAAATGGGCGGCCCATGGCTACACCTTC. This gives the protein CASRGKWAAHGYTF.

This clonotype was detected ten times or more. The V and J genes are TRBV11-2 and TRBJ1-5, with D possibly matching TRBD1 (5 bases). Trimming pared 0 bases from V and 0 bases from J, leaving 9 bases between. CDR3 length equals 16 residues. Germline V CDR1 and CDR2: SGHAT, FQNNGV. The CDR3 sequence: CASSLETGDSNQPQHF. CDR3 in DNA: TGTGCCAGCAGCTTAGAAACAGGAGATAGCAATCAGCCCCAGCATTTT. Variable domain in full (rest from reference TRBV11-2 and TRBJ1-5): EAGVAQSPRYKIIEKRQSVAFWCNPISGHATLYWYQQILGQGPKLLIQFQNNGVVDDSQLPKDRFSAERLKGVDSTLKIQPAKLEDSAVYLCASSLETGDSNQPQHFGDGTRLSIL.

There are a few counts of this clonotype. This rearrangement joins TRBV6-1 to TRBJ2-3; 8 positions match TRBD1. Losses at the gene ends were 5 bases for V and 3 bases for J; bases not matched to a gene: 4. Per the germline V gene, CDR1 is MNHNS and CDR2 is SASEGT. This CDR3 is 14 amino acids long. CDR3 region: CASSTGGWTDTQYF. The DNA of the CDR3 is TGTGCCAGCAGTACAGGGGGTTGGACAGATACGCAGTATTTT.

This clonotype was picked up many times. This sequence joins TRBV7-2 and TRBJ1-2; D possibly corresponds to TRBD1 (6 bases). CDR1 SGHTA and CDR2 FQGNSA come from the germline V gene. CDR3 length equals 13 residues. V lost 5 bases to trimming and J lost 5 bases, with 12 bases between them. In nucleotides, the CDR3 is TGTGCCAGCAGCAAACGGGACACTTATGGCTACACCTTC. As protein: CASSKRDTYGYTF.

The J gene is TRBJ2-1, the V gene TRBV20-1, with D maybe TRBD2 (5 bases). Germline V lookup: CDR1 DFQATT, CDR2 SNEGSKA (reference sequence). This CDR3 spans 16 amino acids. Trimming removed 2 bases from V and 0 bases from J, with 14 bases in between. The CDR3 reads CSARPNDAGSYNEQFF. The CDR3 region has the DNA TGCAGTGCTAGACCAAATGACGCGGGCTCCTACAATGAGCAGTTCTTC.

This clonotype was seen more than once but under ten times. The CDR3 nucleotides read TGCAGTGCTGAGACGTATCCCCTTACTAGCGGACTTAAGCACAATGAGCAGTTCTTC. Residues: CSAETYPLTSGLKHNEQFF. The rearrangement uses TRBV20-1 and TRBJ2-1, with 8 bases that match TRBD2. J lost 5 bases, V lost 5 bases, and 23 bases had no gene match. Germline-derived CDR1 and CDR2 are DFQATT and SNEGSKA (reference sequence). The CDR3 has 19 amino acids.

This clonotype showed up many times. This rearrangement joins TRBV5-1 to TRBJ1-1, with a tentative D call TRBD1 (5 bases). The germline V gene has CDR1 SGHRS and CDR2 YFSETQ. V dropped 2 bases and J dropped 0 bases, with 11 bases sitting between them. CDR3 length equals 15 residues. CDR3 amino acids: CASSLDSYLNTEAFF. CDR3 nucleotide sequence: TGCGCCAGCAGCTTAGACAGCTACCTGAACACTGAAGCTTTCTTT.

This sequence joins TRBV20-1 and TRBJ2-3; TRBD2 aligns across 8 bases. This CDR3 contains 17 residues. J was trimmed by 3 bases and V by 0 bases; bases with no gene match: 11. Germline V CDR1 and CDR2: DFQATT, SNEGSKA (reference sequence). This CDR3 is CSARDPFSSGETDTQYF. The DNA of the CDR3 is TGCAGTGCTAGAGATCCCTTTAGTAGCGGGGAAACAGATACGCAGTATTTT.

The chain is built from TRBV9 and TRBJ2-5; D not certain. Germline CDR1 reads SGDLS; CDR2 reads YYNGEE. V was trimmed by 4 bases and J by 7 bases, leaving 17 bases between them. The CDR3 length is 14 residues. The CDR3 is CASSQTDGSLTQYF. For the CDR3, the DNA is TGTGCCAGCAGCCAAACGGACGGTTCTTTGACCCAGTACTTC.

This clonotype was detected many times. The CDR3 region has the DNA TGTGCCAGCAGCCAAGATATGAGGGGGAGCGTCCAAGAGACCCAGTACTTC. Encoded protein: CASSQDMRGSVQETQYF. This chain links TRBV3-1 with TRBJ2-5; D may be TRBD1 (6 bases). This CDR3 is 17 amino acids long. Germline CDR1 reads LGHDT; CDR2 reads YNNKEL (reference sequence). Trimming left V 0 bases short and J 1 base short, with 15 bases between.

There are many counts of this clonotype. The chain uses TRBV12-3 or TRBV12-4 and TRBJ1-2; 9 nucleotides match TRBD1. The length of the CDR3 is 15 residues. V lost 6 bases and J lost 3; bases outside the gene matches: 8. The CDR3 loop reads CASRPGTGSDYGYTF. The CDR3, as DNA: TGTGCCAGCAGGCCCGGGACAGGGTCTGACTATGGCTACACCTTC.

This clonotype was observed many times. V and J are TRBV28 and TRBJ2-2; TRBD1 is a possible D gene (5 bases). Between the trimmed V and J ends, which lost 3 bases and 1 base, there was a span of 15 bases. This CDR3 comprises 17 residues. CDR1 and CDR2 from the germline V gene are MDHEN and SYDVKM. The CDR3 DNA reads TGTGCCAGCAGTTTCCCTCTCGGCGGACAGAACACCGGGGAGCTGTTTTTT. Translation: CASSFPLGGQNTGELFF.

This clonotype was counted only a few times. The rearrangement joins TRBV12-3 or TRBV12-4 to TRBJ2-1; 10 positions match TRBD1. This CDR3 comprises 17 residues. V dropped 5 bases and J dropped 5; count of bases not matched to a gene: 12. CDR3 sequence reads: CASSRRRQGAGHNEQFF. DNA of the CDR3: TGTGCCAGCAGTCGACGCCGACAGGGGGCAGGCCACAATGAGCAGTTCTTC.

The chain employs TRBV7-9 and TRBJ2-3; no clear D gene. This CDR3 has 13 residues. Per the germline V gene, CDR1 is SEHNR and CDR2 is FQNEAQ (reference sequence). V was clipped by 6 bases and J by 0 bases, with 7 bases between them. Here the CDR3 reads CASRPTSTDTQYF. The CDR3 DNA follows: TGTGCCAGCAGACCGACTAGCACAGATACGCAGTATTTT.

The rearrangement joins TRBV20-1 to TRBJ2-3; TRBD2 matches 11 bases. With V trimmed by 6 bases and J by 6 bases, 14 bases remained unmatched. This CDR3 spans 16 amino acids. Per the germline V gene, CDR1 is DFQATT and CDR2 is SNEGSKA (reference sequence). CDR3 bases: TGCAGTGCAAATCCCCTGGCTAGCGGGAGGTGGGATACGCAGTATTTT. It encodes CSANPLASGRWDTQYF.

The V gene is TRBV2, the J gene TRBJ2-3, with TRBD2 identical over 10 bases. CDR3 length equals 17 residues. CDR1 and CDR2 from the germline V gene are SNHLY and FYNNEI. The V and J ends lost 5 bases and 2 bases, in that order; junction bases with no gene match: 10. The CDR3, as DNA: TGTGCCAGCAGTCTATTAGGACTAGCGGCATACACAGATACGCAGTATTTT. Encoded protein: CASSLLGLAAYTDTQYF.

This clonotype was counted between two and nine times. Given a much more abundant clone one base away, this may be a read error. This chain links TRBV6-1 with TRBJ2-3; TRBD2 matches 8 bases. The CDR3 is 17 residues long. The V and J ends lost 7 bases and 4 bases, in that order; junction bases with no gene match: 16. Looked up from germline, CDR1 is MNHNS and CDR2 is SASEGT. The chain's CDR3 is CASTQGRGRMLADTQYF. In DNA, the CDR3 is TGTGCCAGCACCCAGGGTCGCGGGAGGATGCTAGCAGATACGCAGTATTTT.

The chain links TRBV29-1 to TRBJ1-4; D gene unclear. Germline lookup yields CDR1 SQVTM and CDR2 ANQGSEA. The CDR3 consists of 13 residues. V lost 3 bases and J 4 bases, leaving 9 bases between the germline ends. The CDR3 DNA reads TGCAGCGTTGATTCACCGAATAATGAAAAACTGTTTTTT. It translates to CSVDSPNNEKLFF.

This clonotype came up many times. The germline gene is not matched at one end of the junction; a read error may be the cause. The J gene is TRBJ2-1, the V gene TRBV2; D is perhaps TRBD2 (6 bases). The CDR3 extends over 15 amino acids. Germline CDR1 SNHLY, CDR2 FYNNEI. The CDR3 DNA reads TGTGCCAGCAGCGAAGGGACTGAATCCTACAATGAGCAGTTCTTC. This codes for CASSEGTESYNEQFF.

The chain couples TRBV13 to TRBJ2-5; 9 bases align to TRBD2. The trim removed 2 bases at V and 5 bases at J, leaving 12 bases unmatched. The CDR3 has 17 residues. Germline assignment: CDR1 PRHDT and CDR2 FYEKMQ (reference sequence). The CDR3 reads CASSLYWLAGLGETQYF. Here the CDR3 DNA reads TGTGCCAGCAGCTTATATTGGCTAGCGGGACTAGGGGAGACCCAGTACTTC. Full variable domain (missing parts from reference TRBV13 and TRBJ2-5): AAGVIQSPRHLIKEKRETATLKCYPIPRHDTVYWYQQGPGQDPQFLISFYEKMQSDKGSIPDRFSAQQFSDYHSELNMSSLELGDSALYFCASSLYWLAGLGETQYFGPGTRLLVL.

At least ten counts were recorded for this clonotype. V usage is TRBV5-1 and J usage is TRBJ2-5; 11 nucleotides align to TRBD2. The CDR3 is 17 amino acids. V shed 3 bases, J shed 6 bases, and the junction held 13 bases outside the gene matches. Germline CDR1 and CDR2: SGHRS and YFSETQ. CDR3 sequence: CASSSGLADFRGKTQYF. In DNA form, the CDR3 reads TGCGCCAGCAGCTCGGGACTAGCGGACTTCCGGGGGAAGACCCAGTACTTC.

This clonotype has ten or more counts. This sequence joins TRBV7-3 and TRBJ2-7; D ambiguous. There are 14 residues in the CDR3. Per germline, CDR1 SGHTA and CDR2 FQGTGA. Between the trimmed V and J ends, which lost 2 bases and 2 bases, there was a span of 10 bases. The CDR3: CASSLGRRPYEQYF. In DNA form, the CDR3 reads TGTGCCAGCAGCTTAGGCAGGCGACCCTACGAGCAGTACTTC.

This clonotype was found many times. The chain carries TRBV20-1 and TRBJ2-7; 10 bases fit TRBD2. The V gene's germline CDR1 is DFQATT and CDR2 SNEGSKA (reference sequence). The CDR3 is 16 amino acids. The ends lost 0 bases at V and 0 bases at J; junction bases unmatched: 5. The CDR3 protein is CSARDPGLADSYEQYF. CDR3 bases: TGCAGTGCTAGAGACCCTGGACTAGCGGACTCCTACGAGCAGTACTTC.

CDR3 region: CAWSITNYGYTF. The DNA of the CDR3 is TGTGCCTGGAGTATAACCAACTATGGCTACACCTTC. This chain joins TRBV30 and TRBJ1-2; D is unresolved. Germline loops: CDR1 GTSNPN, CDR2 SVGIG (reference sequence). V was pared by 2 bases and J by 2 bases, with 6 bases between. This CDR3 spans 12 amino acids.

This clonotype was found many times. CDR3: CASSSGASGREDTQYF. DNA for the CDR3: TGCGCCAGCAGCTCAGGGGCTAGCGGGAGGGAAGATACGCAGTATTTT. This rearrangement joins TRBV5-1 to TRBJ2-3; TRBD2 matches 12 bases. The V gene end was trimmed by 3 bases and the J gene end by 5 bases; junction bases not matched to a gene: 7. The V gene's germline CDR1 is SGHRS and CDR2 YFSETQ. This CDR3 is 16 amino acids long.